The 23 T cell receptor beta chains below come from one sample, sequenced in a study of cytomegalovirus exposure and HLA in healthy donors. PCR amplification relied on 60 Vbeta primers (plus 13 Jbeta primers). The assay was immunoSEQ multiplex PCR, and TCRdb's table has in-frame clones only and misses some. The sample includes 200,000 or so clones, roughly nine tenths seen only once; the top ten take 0.2% to 0.3%. Sequenced input: PBMCs. All receptors derive from a girl under three years old in good health and CMV-seronegative.

The chain uses TRBV5-1 and TRBJ2-5; D possibly corresponds to TRBD2 (6 bases). Gene TRBJ2-7 matches the end of the DNA better, so the J call may be wrong. The CDR3 runs to 18 residues. In germline, CDR1 is SGHRS, CDR2 YFSETQ. Here the CDR3 DNA reads TGCGCCAGCAGCTTGGCCCCTGGAGGGACCCCGGAAACCTACGAGCAGTACTTC. Protein: CASSLAPGGTPETYEQYF.

The rearrangement links TRBV30 to TRBJ2-3; D might be TRBD2 (6 bases). Trimming removed 1 base from V and 2 bases from J, with 31 bases in between. From germline, CDR1 is GTSNPN and CDR2 SVGIG (reference sequence). The CDR3 is 21 residues long. CDR3 in amino acids: CAWSGLVAGSSHGGATDTQYF. CDR3 DNA: TGTGCCTGGAGTGGTTTGGTGGCAGGGTCTTCTCACGGGGGAGCCACAGATACGCAGTATTTT.

The rearrangement uses TRBV21-1 and TRBJ2-5; no check of the table's D call, TRBD1, against the DNA was made. TRBV21-1 corresponds to a pseudogene. The CDR3 length is 15 residues. The CDR3 loop reads CASSKGRQIQETQYF. CDR3 DNA sequence: TGTGCCAGCAGCAAAGGTCGCCAGATCCAAGAGACCCAGTACTTC.

The chain couples TRBV6-5 to TRBJ1-1, with D maybe TRBD1 (5 bases). Germline-derived CDR1 and CDR2 are MNHEY and SVGAGI. This CDR3 contains 12 residues. V lost 7 bases and J 4 bases, leaving 10 bases between the germline ends. CDR3 residues: CASKGLTTEAFF. CDR3 DNA sequence: TGTGCCAGCAAGGGGCTGACCACTGAAGCTTTCTTT.

This clone was seen a handful of times. V gene TRBV6-1 combines with J gene TRBJ1-5; 9 bases fit TRBD1. The germline V gene has CDR1 MNHNS and CDR2 SASEGT. The CDR3 contains 15 residues. The ends lost 6 bases at V and 6 bases at J; junction bases unmatched: 9. The CDR3 here is CASRETGQGGQPQHF. CDR3 nucleotides: TGTGCCAGCAGGGAGACGGGACAGGGAGGTCAGCCCCAGCATTTT.

V gene TRBV2 combines with J gene TRBJ1-3, with 8 positions matching TRBD1. V lost 5 bases, J lost 4 bases, and 4 bases stayed unmatched. The CDR3 loop spans 14 amino acids. CDR1 is SNHLY and CDR2 is FYNNEI in the germline V gene. Written as DNA, the CDR3 is TGTGCCAGCAGTTGGGGACAGGTGGGAAACACCATATATTTT. Its translation: CASSWGQVGNTIYF.

This clone showed up just once. This chain joins TRBV9 and TRBJ1-1, with 7 bases lining up with TRBD1. After removal of 0 bases from V and 6 bases from J, the junction contained 8 bases not matched to a gene. The CDR3 is 15 amino acids. CDR1 SGDLS and CDR2 YYNGEE come from the germline V gene. This CDR3 reads CASSVGDSAGAEAFF. The DNA of the CDR3 is TGTGCCAGCAGCGTAGGGGACAGCGCAGGAGCTGAAGCTTTCTTT.

The chain has TRBV14 and TRBJ2-1; 11 bases map to TRBD2. Losses at the gene ends were 3 bases for V and 4 bases for J; bases not matched to a gene: 8. CDR3 length equals 17 residues. Germline-derived CDR1 and CDR2 are SGHDN and FVKESK. The CDR3 sequence is CASSQARLAGRYNEQFF. The CDR3 DNA reads TGTGCCAGCAGCCAGGCTAGACTAGCGGGACGATACAATGAGCAGTTCTTC. The full variable domain, in which reference TRBV14 and TRBJ2-1 provide the parts outside the CDR3, is EAGVTQFPSHSVIEKGQTVTLRCDPISGHDNLYWYRRVMGKEIKFLLHFVKESKQDESGMPNNRFLAERTGGTYSTLKVQPAELEDSGVYFCASSQARLAGRYNEQFFGPGTRLTVL.

V usage is TRBV7-9 and J usage is TRBJ2-2, with D tentatively TRBD1 (5 bases). The CDR3 totals 16 residues. V lost 2 bases, J lost 1 base, and 11 bases lay in between. Per the germline V gene, CDR1 is SEHNR and CDR2 is FQNEAQ (reference sequence). CDR3 in amino acids: CASSLNRMVNTGELFF. DNA for the CDR3: TGTGCCAGCAGCTTAAACAGGATGGTGAACACCGGGGAGCTGTTTTTT.

The chain uses TRBV4-3 and TRBJ2-7; tentative D call: TRBD1 (5 bases). Per the germline V gene, CDR1 is LGHNA and CDR2 is YSLEER. The V gene lost 4 bases and the J gene lost 3 bases, with 22 bases spanning the gap. The CDR3 spans 17 residues. As DNA, the CDR3 is TGCGCCAGCAGCCTAGAATCAGTCAGGGTGGGAAGCTACGAGCAGTACTTC. Its protein product is CASSLESVRVGSYEQYF.

The CDR3 bases are TGCGCCAGCAGCCTTCGAGAGACTAGCGGGGGGTACTACGAGCAGTACTTC. It translates to CASSLRETSGGYYEQYF. The chain carries TRBV4-1 and TRBJ2-7; 13 nucleotides agree with TRBD2. Germline loops: CDR1 MGHRA, CDR2 YSYEKL. CDR3 length: 17 residues. V gave up 4 bases and J gave up 3 bases; unmatched junction bases: 9.

The chain couples TRBV29-1 to TRBJ2-1; D perhaps matches TRBD2 (5 bases). This CDR3 is built from 12 residues. Trimming pared 5 bases from V and 7 bases from J, leaving 12 bases between. Germline V gene lookup returns CDR1 SQVTM and CDR2 ANQGSEA. This CDR3 is CSVLRGVNEQFF. The CDR3 DNA reads TGCAGCGTTCTCCGGGGTGTAAATGAGCAGTTCTTC.

V gene TRBV10-3 combines with J gene TRBJ2-5; tentatively, D is TRBD1 (6 bases). Germline CDR1 is ENHRY and CDR2 is SYGVKD. Trimming left V 3 bases short and J 7 bases short, with 9 bases between. This CDR3 region has 12 residues. The CDR3 DNA reads TGTGCCATCAGTGATGACAGGCGGACCCAGTACTTC. Its translation is CAISDDRRTQYF.

The chain couples TRBV7-3 to TRBJ2-1; 9 nucleotides line up with TRBD2. V trimming: 5 bases; J trimming: 0 bases; junction bases outside the gene matches: 8. Germline V gene sequence: CDR1 SGHTA, CDR2 FQGTGA. The CDR3 has 17 residues. The CDR3 reads CASSPRGGAYSYNEQFF. Here the CDR3 DNA reads TGTGCCAGCAGCCCACGCGGGGGGGCGTACTCCTACAATGAGCAGTTCTTC.

The chain uses TRBV19 and TRBJ1-1; TRBD1 is a possible D gene (5 bases). Looked up from germline, CDR1 is LNHDA and CDR2 is SQIVND (reference sequence). V shed 5 bases and J shed 5 bases, with 9 bases lying between them. The length of the CDR3 is 12 residues. The CDR3 reads CASSLGETEAFF. The CDR3 nucleotides read TGTGCCAGTAGTCTAGGGGAGACTGAAGCTTTCTTT.

The chain carries TRBV19 and TRBJ1-1; 12 bases align to TRBD1. There are 19 residues in the CDR3. Trimming at V came to 6 bases and at J to 3 bases, leaving 17 bases not matched to a gene. Germline loops: CDR1 LNHDA, CDR2 SQIVND (reference sequence). The CDR3 region has the DNA TGTGCCAGTAGCCACATGGGACAGGGGGCTTACCTTGCGGACACTGAAGCTTTCTTT. Its translation: CASSHMGQGAYLADTEAFF.

This clone was seen once. The chain carries TRBV10-2 and TRBJ2-7; D might be TRBD2 (6 bases). Per germline, CDR1 WSHSY and CDR2 SAAADI. Trimming pared 8 bases from V and 2 bases from J, leaving 10 bases between. The CDR3 totals 12 residues. The CDR3 bases are TGCGCCAGCGTCGGAGGGACCTACGAGCAGTACTTC. Protein sequence: CASVGGTYEQYF.

V usage is TRBV5-5 and J usage is TRBJ2-7, with no clear D. V lost 5 bases and J lost 2, with 11 bases in between. This CDR3 has 13 residues. Germline-derived CDR1 and CDR2 are SGHKS and YYEKEE (reference sequence). CDR3 amino acids: CASSLRMPYEQYF. DNA of the CDR3: TGTGCCAGCAGTCTGCGGATGCCCTACGAGCAGTACTTC.

The rearrangement links TRBV4-2 to TRBJ1-5; TRBD1 matches at 8 bases. Germline CDR1 LGHNA, CDR2 YNFKEQ. CDR3 length: 17 residues. Trimming removed 1 base from V and 0 bases from J; junction bases left unmatched: 5. CDR3: CASSQGTGLHSNQPQHF. The CDR3 DNA is TGTGCCAGCAGCCAAGGGACAGGGCTCCATAGCAATCAGCCCCAGCATTTT.

This chain joins TRBV5-1 and TRBJ2-1, with D perhaps matching TRBD1 (5 bases). Germline CDR1 and CDR2: SGHRS and YFSETQ. V shed 6 bases and J shed 0 bases, with 16 bases lying between them. The CDR3 sequence is 16 residues long. The CDR3: CASNLGARSSYNEQFF. The CDR3 bases are TGCGCCAGCAATTTAGGGGCGCGGAGCTCCTACAATGAGCAGTTCTTC.

The chain uses TRBV10-1 and TRBJ2-2; tentative D call: TRBD1 (5 bases). Per germline, CDR1 WNHNN and CDR2 SYGVQD (reference sequence). The CDR3 has 15 residues. V was trimmed by 4 bases and J by 2 bases, leaving 11 bases between them. The CDR3 loop is CASSAVTVNTGELFF. The CDR3 DNA is TGCGCCAGCAGTGCCGTGACAGTAAACACCGGGGAGCTGTTTTTT.

V gene TRBV10-3 combines with J gene TRBJ1-6; D is unresolved. Looked up from germline, CDR1 is ENHRY and CDR2 is SYGVKD. The V end was cut by 3 bases, the J end by 0 bases, with 3 bases between. The CDR3 spans 14 residues. The CDR3 bases are TGTGCCATCAGTGACAGCTCCTATAATTCACCCCTCCACTTT. Its translation is CAISDSSYNSPLHF.

The chain couples TRBV7-9 to TRBJ2-1, with D maybe TRBD1 (5 bases). Deletions cut 1 base from V and 12 bases from J, with 28 bases between. Germline V CDR1 and CDR2: SEHNR, FQNEAQ (reference sequence). This CDR3 contains 18 residues. CDR3 region: CASSLDAVVVKGAWGQFF. Written as DNA, the CDR3 is TGTGCCAGCAGCTTAGACGCCGTCGTCGTCAAAGGGGCGTGGGGGCAGTTCTTC. Together with reference TRBV7-9 and TRBJ2-1, the CDR3 gives the full variable domain: DTGVSQNPRHKITKRGQNVTFRCDPISEHNRLYWYRQTLGQGPEFLTYFQNEAQLEKSRLLSDRFSAERPKGSFSTLEIQRTEQGDSAMYLCASSLDAVVVKGAWGQFFGPGTRLTVL.